This T cell receptor beta chain derives from a study of tumor-infiltrating lymphocytes in primary liver carcinoma (TCRdb year 2017). Looking at the study overall: Between November 2015 and March 2016, several patients in China with histopathologically diagnosed primary liver carcinoma had their tumors surgically resected. Hepatocellular carcinoma (four) or combined HCC and intrahepatic cholangiocarcinoma (one) was present in the five patients, who were three men and two women aged 30 to 69 years. The five patients had tumors staged T1-T3 N0M0, with maximum diameters ranging from roughly 4.2 to 11 cm. Samples yielded roughly 3.65 to 7.5 million productive TCRbeta reads; read depth did not differ significantly between tissue types. For each liver tumor, the study sampled five regions along with adjacent normal tissue and blood, and applied TCRbeta repertoire sequencing, expression microarrays and whole-exome sequencing. A total of around 35 specimens from 5 patients, comprising roughly 25 tumor regions, 5 adjacent noncancerous liver tissues and 5 peripheral blood samples, were covered by TCRbeta repertoire sequencing. Repertoires from technical replicates were highly reproducible, with mean shared-clone rates about 0.88 and correlation coefficients above 0.95. Study-wide findings and limitations: Repertoire overlap was found to be higher between tumor regions (mean about 35%) than between tumor-adjacent (approximately 17%) or tumor-blood (about 14%) pairs, consistent with antigen-driven expansion. Only a few patients were included in the study, and the authors note that the findings should be validated in a larger study. Comparison of CD4+ and CD8+ T cell repertoires was precluded by the use of bulk unsorted samples. Compared with blood, tumors had a significantly larger share of the repertoire taken up by the top 250 clones (p = 0.039). Only the TCR beta chain was sequenced, so true repertoire diversity is likely underestimated because unpaired alpha chains were not captured.

TRIzol reagent was used to extract blood RNA from unsorted whole blood, while the DNeasy Blood & Tissue kit provided the germline DNA. At the time of sampling, the patients had chronic HBV infection and had not received any treatment. Around 3.9 milliliters of peripheral blood were collected into K2EDTA tubes before surgery. A constant-region primer and ProtoScript II reverse transcriptase were used to reverse-transcribe TCRbeta-specific cDNA from around 480 ng total RNA. TCRbeta libraries were built with three nested multiplex PCR rounds, a slightly modified ARM-PCR procedure. Each of the first two PCR rounds ran for about 10 cycles using multiplex TRBV1-TRBV30 forward primers together with a Cbeta reverse primer. Sample barcodes and Illumina adapters were attached in a final 25-cycle PCR using Deep VentR polymerase. Before sequencing, amplicons of 200-500 bp were gel-purified using a QIAquick gel extraction kit. The TCRbeta amplicons were sequenced with 250-bp paired-end reads on an Illumina HiSeq 2500. As for the authors' bioinformatics: Trimmomatic v0.33 was used to quality-trim the reads, and FLASH v1.2.11 was used to merge paired reads so that full CDR3 sequences could be recovered. V, D and J germline segments were assigned to the rearranged TCRbeta sequences by MiGEC v1.2.1b. Clonotype statistics and Shannon-Wiener diversity indices were computed with VDJtools v1.0.0. To cut down on sampling bias, every analysis after diversity analysis relied on just the 250 most abundant clonotypes from each sample. The public reads were reanalyzed by TCRdb: fastp trimming at Q25, MiXCR alignment, in-frame beta chains only. CDR3 protein duplicates are merged, each entry listing the most common genes and DNA. It is TCRdb's table, rather than the study itself, that gives the V and J calls and clone size. Recorded for this sample are about 310,000 distinct CDR3 sequences; more than 55% of them occurred a single time. Together, the top ten hold around 9.5% of the sample.

About this clonotype itself: What antigen it recognizes has not been identified. A much larger clone is a single base away; this may be a read error. Because it lacks the conserved phenylalanine or tryptophan at the end, this CDR3 is likely a read error.

V loses 0 bases of germline sequence and J loses 3 bases, and the interval between the two ends is 9 bases. In the germline V gene, CDR1 corresponds to SGHRS and CDR2 to YFSETQ. The CDR3 sequence runs 14 residues, both termini included. Kept here is only the CDR3 DNA, which spans 42 bases and is read in frame from base 1. The rearrangement joined TRBV5-1 to TRBJ1-1; a confident D gene designation cannot be given. The specimen sequenced was peripheral blood. The TCR originated in a man aged 35 to 55 with primary liver carcinoma and hepatitis B virus infection. The CDR3 reads CASSLAGGYTEAFY. At the DNA level, the sequence is TGCGCCAGCAGCTTGGCCGGCGGATACACTGAAGCTTTCTAT.